This TCR beta chain was recovered during a study of regulatory T cells. Trimming cost V 6 bases and J 7 bases, with 15 bases left between them. The CDR3 loop spans 13 amino acids. Germline values: CDR1 MNHNS, CDR2 SASEGT. Amplification used 52 TRBV primers and 13 TRBJ primers. TCRdb's table, derived via immunoSEQ multiplex PCR, lists solely in-frame clones and lacks some. The table lists over 5,500 clones, approximately 80% of them singletons. This receptor was identified in a child under 18 with CD3G deficiency. Material: CD8+ T cells sorted from blood. The chain carries TRBV6-1 and TRBJ1-1; D might be TRBD1 (5 bases). The DNA for the CDR3 is TGTGCCAGCAGCCCGGGACGCATATTTGAAGCTTTCTTT. Translation gives CASSPGRIFEAFF.